This T cell receptor (beta chain) comes out of a study of Ad26.COV2.S vaccination and SARS-CoV-2 variants. Across the whole study: Doses of Ad26.COV2.S were injected into muscle once or twice, 56 days apart.

Treatment here: 19 received Ad26.COV2.S at low or high dose, single or two shots; about five received placebo; per-sample allocation not given. All samples were drawn on day 63, counting from the first vaccine or placebo injection. An Ad26 vector was used to express Wuhan-strain SARS-CoV-2 spike as the vaccine. The table came from immunoSEQ multiplex PCR; TCRdb's copy has only in-frame clones and leaves some out. This table has roughly 300,000 clones, about 86% appearing once. On this clone: Its matching antigen is unknown.

General study findings and limits: For non-spike TCRs, breadth in vaccine recipients resembled that in placebo recipients.

This material consisted of peripheral blood, taken in a trial of Ad26.COV2.S vaccine versus placebo. The sequence derives from a person aged 18-60 years who received the Ad26.COV2.S COVID-19 vaccine or a placebo.

In DNA form, the CDR3 reads TGTGCCAGCGGAGGGAGTCAATCCTACGAGCAGTACTTC. It encodes CASGGSQSYEQYF. V and J are TRBV27 and TRBJ2-7; D perhaps matches TRBD2 (6 bases). The V gene lost 8 bases and the J gene lost 1 base, with 12 bases spanning the gap. CDR3 length: 13 amino acids. The germline CDR1 and CDR2 sequences are MNHEY and SMNVEV (reference sequence).